Below are 31 T cell receptor beta chains sequenced from a single sample in a study of blood T cell repertoires in COVID-19. Method: immunoSEQ multiplex PCR; TCRdb's copy keeps in-frame clones and lacks some. The sample has just under 350,000 clones, 87% seen once. Sequencing input: peripheral blood. These receptors all come from a woman aged 50 to 65 with COVID-19, enrolled during active disease.

The chain is built from TRBV30 and TRBJ1-5; D not resolved. The CDR3 sequence is 14 residues long. The germline gives CDR1 GTSNPN, CDR2 SVGIG (reference sequence). V was shortened by 3 bases and J by 0 bases, with 9 bases between the two germline ends. CDR3 in amino acids: CAWSGGDSNQPQHF. The CDR3 region has the DNA TGTGCCTGGAGCGGCGGGGATAGCAATCAGCCCCAGCATTTT. The whole variable domain, remainder taken from reference TRBV30 and TRBJ1-5, is SQTIHQWPATLVQPVGSPLSLECTVEGTSNPNLYWYRQAAGRGLQLLFYSVGIGQISSEVPQNLSASRPQDRQFILSSKKLLLSDSGFYLCAWSGGDSNQPQHFGDGTRLSIL.

This chain connects TRBV6-5 to TRBJ2-1; tentatively, D is TRBD2 (6 bases). The CDR3 has 14 amino acids. Germline CDR1 MNHEY, CDR2 SVGAGI. Trimming removed 8 bases at V and 3 bases at J, with 14 bases between. CDR3 residues: CASLRLGGYNEQFF. DNA of the CDR3: TGTGCCAGCCTCAGACTAGGAGGCTACAATGAGCAGTTCTTC.

This clone has a single count. The genes are TRBV7-2 and TRBJ1-1, with a tentative D call TRBD1 (5 bases). Germline V gene lookup returns CDR1 SGHTA and CDR2 FQGNSA. CDR3 size: 14 residues. The V and J ends lost 4 bases and 4 bases respectively, with 13 bases between them. In nucleotides, the CDR3 is TGTGCCAGCAGCTCCGCGGGGGGTCTCACTGAAGCTTTCTTT. Its protein product is CASSSAGGLTEAFF.

About this clone itself: Other DNA sequences within the sample encode an identical CDR3. V and J are TRBV7-9 and TRBJ2-7; 7 bases map to TRBD1. The CDR3 is made up of 14 amino acids. V shed 5 bases and J 0 bases; nucleotides not matched to a gene: 4. CDR1 and CDR2 from the germline V gene are SEHNR and FQNEAQ (reference sequence). The CDR3 DNA follows: TGTGCCAGCAGCGCAGGACAGGTCTCCTACGAGCAGTACTTC. Translating it yields CASSAGQVSYEQYF.

The V gene is TRBV5-5, the J gene TRBJ2-7; a weak D match, TRBD1 (6 bases). Trimming stripped 2 bases from V and 1 base from J, with 19 bases between. The CDR3 is 17 residues long. Germline CDR1 SGHKS, CDR2 YYEKEE (reference sequence). The CDR3 spells CASSFQGSFLSSYEQYF. The CDR3 region has the DNA TGTGCCAGCAGCTTCCAGGGGTCCTTCCTATCATCCTACGAGCAGTACTTC.

This chain uses TRBV19 with TRBJ2-1; 14 nucleotides align to TRBD2. Germline loops: CDR1 LNHDA, CDR2 SQIVND (reference sequence). The CDR3 covers 16 residues. J was trimmed by 7 bases and V by 7 bases; bases with no gene match: 9. The CDR3 sequence: CASKRGLAGGYNEQFF. The DNA for the CDR3 is TGTGCCAGTAAACGCGGACTAGCGGGAGGATATAATGAGCAGTTCTTC.

The CDR3 is CASSSQSTDTQYF. The CDR3 DNA is TGTGCCAGTAGTAGCCAGAGCACAGATACGCAGTATTTT. The V gene is TRBV19, the J gene TRBJ2-3; D uncertain. The CDR3 runs to 13 residues. V shed 4 bases and J shed 0 bases, with 5 bases lying between them. Germline CDR1 and CDR2: LNHDA and SQIVND (reference sequence).

J is TRBJ1-2 and V is TRBV27, with D uncertain. The V end was cut by 6 bases, the J end by 3 bases, with 14 bases between. The CDR3 contains 14 residues. Germline V gene lookup returns CDR1 MNHEY and CDR2 SMNVEV (reference sequence). This chain's CDR3 is CASRMQQAHYGYTF. In DNA form, the CDR3 reads TGTGCCAGCAGAATGCAGCAGGCCCACTATGGCTACACCTTC.

The V and J genes are TRBV30 and TRBJ2-7; 7 bases line up with TRBD2. The J segment lost 2 bases and the V segment lost 5 bases, leaving 6 bases of the junction unmatched. CDR3 length: 13 residues. Germline CDR1 reads GTSNPN; CDR2 reads SVGIG (reference sequence). The CDR3, as DNA: TGTGCCTGGGACACCGGGACTACCTACGAGCAGTACTTC. This gives the protein CAWDTGTTYEQYF.

The sample holds one count of this clone. The chain recombines TRBV20-1 with TRBJ2-1, with TRBD1 matching over 7 bases. After removal of 3 bases from V and 0 bases from J, the junction contained 11 bases not matched to a gene. Germline V gives CDR1 DFQATT, CDR2 SNEGSKA (reference sequence). The CDR3 extends over 17 amino acids. CDR3 residues: CSASGGTAPSSYNEQFF. The CDR3 nucleotides are TGCAGTGCTAGTGGTGGGACAGCGCCTAGCTCCTACAATGAGCAGTTCTTC.

V and J are TRBV5-6 and TRBJ2-7; 12 bases fit TRBD2. Germline-derived CDR1 and CDR2 are SGHDT and YYEEEE. The CDR3 extends over 15 amino acids. V lost 0 bases to trimming and J lost 7 bases; unmatched junction nucleotides: 5. DNA for the CDR3: TGTGCCAGCAGCTTGGGACTAGCGGGGGTTAGGGAGCAGTACTTC. Protein sequence: CASSLGLAGVREQYF.

The chain recombines TRBV29-1 with TRBJ2-7, with 7 nucleotides matching TRBD1. The CDR3 runs to 15 residues. Germline V gene data show CDR1 as SQVTM and CDR2 as ANQGSEA. Trimming at V came to 6 bases and at J to 1 base, leaving 12 bases not matched to a gene. The CDR3 coding sequence is TGCAGCGTCGAGAACACAGGGGAAACATCCTACGAGCAGTACTTC. This gives the protein CSVENTGETSYEQYF.

This clone has more than one count but fewer than ten. In DNA form, the CDR3 reads TGTGCCAGCAGATCTCCTAACACCGGGGAGCTGTTTTTT. Amino acid sequence: CASRSPNTGELFF. The chain employs TRBV28 and TRBJ2-2, with no clear D. Germline V lookup: CDR1 MDHEN, CDR2 SYDVKM. There are 13 residues in the CDR3. V dropped 6 bases and J dropped 2 bases, with 7 bases sitting between them.

The chain combines TRBV20-1 with TRBJ1-2; D call uncertain. CDR1 and CDR2 from the germline V gene are DFQATT and SNEGSKA (reference sequence). The CDR3 is made up of 13 amino acids. Trimming cost V 3 bases and J 4 bases, with 12 bases left between them. CDR3 protein: CSASPLELYGYTF. The DNA for the CDR3 is TGCAGTGCTAGTCCCCTCGAGCTCTATGGCTACACCTTC.

The chain uses TRBV19 and TRBJ2-2, with unresolved D. Trimming cost V 6 bases and J 1 base, with 12 bases left between them. Germline assignment: CDR1 LNHDA and CDR2 SQIVND (reference sequence). This CDR3 spans 15 amino acids. The CDR3 DNA reads as TGTGCCAGTAGCCGAGGCCACGTGAACACCGGGGAGCTGTTTTTT. Protein: CASSRGHVNTGELFF.

The chain carries TRBV7-9 and TRBJ1-2, with TRBD1 identical over 10 bases. Looked up from germline, CDR1 is SEHNR and CDR2 is FQNEAQ (reference sequence). The V segment lost 5 bases and the J segment 12 bases; nucleotides outside the gene matches: 6. The CDR3 sequence is 12 residues long. CDR3 residues: CASSVGQGKNTF. CDR3 DNA: TGTGCCAGCAGCGTGGGACAGGGGAAAAACACCTTC.

This rearrangement joins TRBV12-5 to TRBJ1-3; possible D gene TRBD1, 5 bases. The V and J ends lost 7 bases and 2 bases respectively, with 12 bases between them. This CDR3 has 14 residues. CDR1 and CDR2 (germline): LGHNT, FRNRAP. The CDR3 bases are TGTGCTAGTGACGACAGTTATCCTGGAAACACCATATATTTT. Translated, it gives CASDDSYPGNTIYF.

V gene TRBV21-1 combines with J gene TRBJ1-1; whether TRBD1, the table's D call, matches the DNA was not checked. TRBV21-1 is a pseudogene locus. This CDR3 has 15 residues. In DNA form, the CDR3 reads TGTGCCAGCAGCCCCCGGGACAGGGGGCGGACTGAAGCTTTCTTT. The encoded protein is CASSPRDRGRTEAFF.

The rearrangement links TRBV7-3 to TRBJ2-1; 7 bases are shared with TRBD2. Trimming removed 5 bases from V and 4 bases from J; junction bases left unmatched: 14. CDR1 is SGHTA, CDR2 FQGTGA, per germline. CDR3 size: 17 residues. This CDR3 is CASSPVAGAGVYNEQFF. The CDR3 DNA reads TGTGCCAGCAGCCCCGTTGCGGGAGCTGGGGTATACAATGAGCAGTTCTTC. Variable domain in full (rest from reference TRBV7-3 and TRBJ2-1): GAGVSQTPSNKVTEKGKYVELRCDPISGHTALYWYRQSLGQGPEFLIYFQGTGAADDSGLPNDRFFAVRPEGSVSTLKIQRTERGDSAVYLCASSPVAGAGVYNEQFFGPGTRLTVL.

The chain employs TRBV5-1 and TRBJ2-7, with a tentative D call TRBD2 (6 bases). Per germline, CDR1 SGHRS and CDR2 YFSETQ. The CDR3 runs 13 residues. With 7 bases removed from V and 2 bases from J, the gap between germline ends came to 13 bases. CDR3 nucleotides: TGCGCCAGCTACCTGGAGGGTCCCTACGAGCAGTACTTC. Its translation is CASYLEGPYEQYF.

The chain has TRBV10-3 and TRBJ2-7; weak D call: TRBD2 (6 bases). With 4 bases removed from V and 5 bases from J, the gap between germline ends came to 21 bases. Per the germline V gene, CDR1 is ENHRY and CDR2 is SYGVKD. The CDR3 runs 16 residues. The CDR3 is CAISAGQTTRVHEQYF. In DNA, the CDR3 is TGTGCCATCAGTGCAGGCCAGACGACTAGGGTTCACGAGCAGTACTTC.

CDR3 DNA sequence: TGTGCCAGCTCACCACGTCCACCCCCAGACACAGATACGCAGTATTTT. Amino acids: CASSPRPPPDTDTQYF. The chain links TRBV18 to TRBJ2-3; D gene ambiguous. CDR1 is KGHSH, CDR2 LQKENI, per germline. V lost 1 base and J 2 bases, leaving 13 bases between the germline ends. There are 16 residues in the CDR3.

The chain carries TRBV19 and TRBJ1-2, with 11 bases lining up with TRBD1. CDR3 length equals 14 residues. Trimming at V came to 5 bases and at J to 6 bases, leaving 5 bases not matched to a gene. Looked up from germline, CDR1 is LNHDA and CDR2 is SQIVND (reference sequence). The CDR3 nucleotides are TGTGCCAGTAGTCTGGGACAGGGGGATCATGGCTACACCTTC. Protein product: CASSLGQGDHGYTF.

The V and J genes are TRBV2 and TRBJ1-1; 12 bases are a match to TRBD1. CDR1 is SNHLY, CDR2 FYNNEI, per germline. J lost 5 bases, V lost 6 bases, and 4 bases had no gene match. The CDR3 length is 14 residues. CDR3 sequence (DNA): TGTGCCAGCAGAGGGACAGGGGGCATGACTGAAGCTTTCTTT. This translates into CASRGTGGMTEAFF.

J is TRBJ2-4 and V is TRBV19; a possible D gene is TRBD1 (6 bases). CDR3 length: 14 amino acids. Germline lookup yields CDR1 LNHDA and CDR2 SQIVND (reference sequence). With 7 bases removed from V and 4 bases from J, the gap between germline ends came to 14 bases. CDR3 sequence reads: CASMDSTFKNIQYF. The CDR3 DNA reads as TGTGCCAGTATGGACAGCACCTTTAAAAACATTCAGTACTTC.

The J gene is TRBJ2-2, the V gene TRBV10-3, with 8 bases identical to TRBD2. CDR3 length: 15 residues. Looked up from germline, CDR1 is ENHRY and CDR2 is SYGVKD. The junction had 1 base not matched to a gene; V was cut back by 0 bases and J by 4 bases. This CDR3 is CAISESTSGTGELFF. The CDR3 DNA is TGTGCCATCAGTGAGTCCACTAGCGGCACCGGGGAGCTGTTTTTT.

The chain couples TRBV19 to TRBJ2-3; D is uncertain. Between the trimmed V and J ends, which lost 2 bases and 7 bases, there was a span of 13 bases. CDR1 and CDR2 from the germline V gene are LNHDA and SQIVND (reference sequence). There are 14 residues in the CDR3. The CDR3 sequence: CASSIQRQSNTQYF. CDR3 nucleotides: TGTGCCAGTAGTATACAACGACAATCAAATACGCAGTATTTT.

This chain links TRBV2 with TRBJ2-1; TRBD2 agrees at 11 bases. J lost 0 bases, V lost 3 bases, and 25 bases had no gene match. The CDR3 has 24 amino acids. The germline V gene has CDR1 SNHLY and CDR2 FYNNEI. The CDR3 DNA reads as TGTGCCAGCAGTGAGCCGGACGGACCCCAGGGGGTAGCGGGAGGGTTCATCTCCTACAATGAGCAGTTCTTC. The encoded protein is CASSEPDGPQGVAGGFISYNEQFF.

In DNA form, the CDR3 reads TGTGCCAGCAGCCTGTCAACTAATGAAAAACTGTTTTTT. Translation gives CASSLSTNEKLFF. The chain combines TRBV11-2 with TRBJ1-4; D uncertain. Germline CDR1 and CDR2: SGHAT and FQNNGV. V was pared by 5 bases and J by 0 bases, with 4 bases between. The CDR3 runs 13 residues.

The J gene is TRBJ2-4, the V gene TRBV3-1 (or the pseudogene TRBV3-2); D perhaps matches TRBD2 (6 bases). The CDR3 is made up of 12 amino acids. From germline, CDR1 is LGHDT and CDR2 YNNKEL (reference sequence). The V and J ends lost 6 bases and 10 bases respectively, with 13 bases between them. Written as DNA, the CDR3 is TGTGCCAGCAGGGCGAGCAGCGGGATTCAGTACTTC. Translated, it gives CASRASSGIQYF.

The count of this clone is one. The J gene is TRBJ2-7, the V gene TRBV30, with D possibly TRBD1 on 6 matching bases. CDR1 GTSNPN and CDR2 SVGIG come from the germline V gene (reference sequence). Trimming stripped 1 base from V and 6 bases from J, with 10 bases between. There are 12 residues in the CDR3. CDR3 bases: TGTGCCTGGAGTGGAGGCAGGGGCGAGCAGTACTTC. Amino acid sequence: CAWSGGRGEQYF.